The 30 T cell receptor beta chains presented below share a single source sample, sequenced in a study of T cell clonotyping in hematopoietic cell transplantation. Profiled with immunoSEQ multiplex PCR; TCRdb holds only in-frame clones, not every one. Among around 15,000 clones listed, around 60% were seen once. The sample in question was PBMCs, obtained 30 days after allogeneic stem cell transplant. Receptors originate from a male patient in his fifties or sixties who had an allogeneic stem cell transplant from an unrelated donor, so T cells may come from the graft donor. Some clones in this sample may be carry-over from other donors' samples.

V is TRBV30 and J is TRBJ2-5, with no clear D. Germline values: CDR1 GTSNPN, CDR2 SVGIG (reference sequence). The CDR3 extends over 14 amino acids. V was shortened by 1 base and J by 0 bases, with 9 bases between the two germline ends. The CDR3 DNA reads TGTGCCTGGAGTGGTTGGGATAACCAAGAGACCCAGTACTTC. Its translation is CAWSGWDNQETQYF.

This chain links TRBV14 with TRBJ1-6, with D hard to call. Trimming removed 2 bases from V and 9 bases from J, with 8 bases in between. The CDR3 has 13 residues. In germline, CDR1 is SGHDN, CDR2 FVKESK. CDR3 in amino acids: CASSQLSGSPLHF. The CDR3 coding sequence is TGTGCCAGCAGCCAACTTAGTGGTTCACCCCTCCACTTT.

As for this clone: One end of the junction does not line up with germline, which may come from a read error. This chain uses TRBV9 with TRBJ2-5; 9 bases line up with TRBD2. Per the germline V gene, CDR1 is SGDLS and CDR2 is YYNGEE. The CDR3 totals 16 residues. CDR3 sequence: CVSSVSAGGVEETQYF. CDR3 nucleotides: TGTGTCAGCAGCGTATCGGCGGGGGGGGTGGAAGAGACCCAGTACTTC.

The CDR3 nucleotides read TGCGCCAGCAGTGAGATAGGCGGTCCCTCCTACGAGCAGTACTTC. Protein product: CASSEIGGPSYEQYF. The chain links TRBV10-2 to TRBJ2-7; D is unresolved. Between the trimmed V and J ends, which lost 2 bases and 0 bases, there was a span of 11 bases. The CDR3 is 15 amino acids. CDR1 and CDR2 from the germline V gene are WSHSY and SAAADI.

The chain joins TRBV25-1 to TRBJ1-5; 9 bases map to TRBD1. Germline trimming cut 5 bases from V and 6 bases from J; bases unmatched to any gene: 11. The CDR3 is 16 residues long. Germline loops: CDR1 MGHDK, CDR2 SYGVNS. The CDR3 reads CASSWTGARICQPQHF. CDR3 DNA sequence: TGTGCCAGCAGTTGGACAGGGGCCCGCATTTGTCAGCCCCAGCATTTT.

V is TRBV5-1 and J is TRBJ2-6; perhaps TRBD2 as D (7 bases). Germline lookup yields CDR1 SGHRS and CDR2 YFSETQ. The CDR3 is 20 amino acids. The V and J ends lost 4 bases and 4 bases respectively, with 27 bases between them. Here the CDR3 DNA reads TGCGCCAGCAGCCCCGAGGGTGGGGGGGCGCGACATTCCGGGGCCAACGTCCTGACTTTC. This codes for CASSPEGGGARHSGANVLTF. The variable domain in full, with the rest retrieved from reference TRBV5-1 and TRBJ2-6, is KAGVTQTPRYLIKTRGQQVTLSCSPISGHRSVSWYQQTPGQGLQFLFEYFSETQRNKGNFPGRFSGRQFSNSRSEMNVSTLELGDSALYLCASSPEGGGARHSGANVLTFGAGSRLTVL.

As to this clone: Other DNA sequences from this sample encode an identical CDR3 as well. V is TRBV30 and J is TRBJ2-7; TRBD1 might be the D (6 bases). CDR3 length: 12 residues. V lost 5 bases and J lost 4, with 12 bases in between. Germline CDR1 and CDR2: GTSNPN and SVGIG (reference sequence). The CDR3 DNA reads as TGTGCCTGGTCACAGGGTAGTTACGAGCAGTACTTC. Its translation: CAWSQGSYEQYF.

CDR3 sequence reads: CSATGTPRTEAFF. The CDR3 DNA is TGCAGCGCTACCGGGACCCCGAGGACTGAAGCTTTCTTT. The chain couples TRBV29-1 to TRBJ1-1, with D possibly matching TRBD1 (5 bases). Germline V lookup: CDR1 SQVTM, CDR2 ANQGSEA. Trimming took 7 bases from V and 5 from J, leaving 17 bases between them. This CDR3 has 13 amino acids.

V usage is TRBV27 and J usage is TRBJ2-2; D might be TRBD2 (6 bases). V dropped 4 bases and J dropped 8 bases, with 11 bases sitting between them. The CDR3 totals 13 residues. CDR1 is MNHEY and CDR2 is SMNVEV in the germline V gene (reference sequence). This CDR3 is CASSSSGLGELFF. In DNA, the CDR3 is TGTGCCAGCAGTTCAAGCGGGCTGGGGGAGCTGTTTTTT.

The table lists this clone with a few counts. The CDR3 is CASSYDREEKLFF. The CDR3 DNA reads as TGTGCCAGCAGTTACGACAGGGAGGAAAAACTGTTTTTT. The rearrangement uses TRBV6-5 and TRBJ1-4; 7 nucleotides match TRBD1. V shed 2 bases, J shed 8 bases, and the junction held 2 bases outside the gene matches. The CDR3 loop spans 13 amino acids. CDR1 and CDR2 from the germline V gene are MNHEY and SVGAGI.

CDR3 sequence: CAYRAIHYGYTF. Here the CDR3 DNA reads TGTGCCTATCGGGCCATCCACTATGGCTACACCTTC. The chain carries TRBV30 and TRBJ1-2; D is undetermined. V was shortened by 7 bases and J by 3 bases, with 12 bases between the two germline ends. The CDR3 has 12 residues. Germline CDR1 GTSNPN, CDR2 SVGIG (reference sequence).

The V call is TRBV28, the J call TRBJ1-3; D unresolved. The V end lost 6 bases, the J end lost 3 bases, and 12 bases lay between the germline ends. The CDR3 runs to 14 residues. Germline CDR1 reads MDHEN; CDR2 reads SYDVKM. CDR3: CASRPAGIGNTIYF. The DNA of the CDR3 is TGTGCCAGCAGACCCGCCGGCATTGGAAACACCATATATTTT.

To note about this clone: One end of the junction does not line up with germline, which may come from a read error. As DNA, the CDR3 is TGCAGTGCAAGAGGGGTCGAAAAACTGTTTTTT. It is translated as CSARGVEKLFF. V and J are TRBV20-1 and TRBJ1-4; tentatively, D is TRBD1 (5 bases). The CDR3 length is 11 residues. Germline CDR1 is DFQATT and CDR2 is SNEGSKA (reference sequence).

The CDR3 spells CAWSGGQGISYSNQPQHF. In nucleotides, the CDR3 is TGTGCCTGGAGTGGGGGACAGGGGATTTCCTATAGCAATCAGCCCCAGCATTTT. The chain links TRBV30 to TRBJ1-5, with 10 positions matching TRBD1. J lost 0 bases, V lost 1 base, and 9 bases had no gene match. Germline lookup yields CDR1 GTSNPN and CDR2 SVGIG (reference sequence). The CDR3 extends over 18 amino acids.

The rearrangement links TRBV27 to TRBJ2-5; possible D gene TRBD2, 6 bases. Germline values: CDR1 MNHEY, CDR2 SMNVEV (reference sequence). There are 14 residues in the CDR3. The V gene lost 4 bases and the J gene lost 2 bases, with 11 bases spanning the gap. For the CDR3, the DNA is TGTGCCAGCAGTTCTCGGGAGCAACAAGAGACCCAGTACTTC. It translates to CASSSREQQETQYF.

DNA of the CDR3: TGTGCCTGGAGTCGCGGGGGAGCGGATCAGCCCCAGCATTTT. This encodes CAWSRGGADQPQHF. V is TRBV30 and J is TRBJ1-5, with a weak D call TRBD1 (5 bases). The CDR3 sequence is 14 residues long. The germline V gene encodes CDR1 GTSNPN and CDR2 SVGIG (reference sequence). Trimming stripped 2 bases from V and 5 bases from J, with 13 bases between.

This chain connects TRBV2 to TRBJ1-3; tentatively, D is TRBD1 (5 bases). There are 13 residues in the CDR3. The V gene's germline CDR1 is SNHLY and CDR2 FYNNEI. V lost 4 bases and J lost 2, with 6 bases in between. CDR3 residues: CASSGGTGNTIYF. The CDR3 DNA reads as TGTGCCAGCAGTGGGGGGACTGGAAACACCATATATTTT. The variable domain in full, with the rest retrieved from reference TRBV2 and TRBJ1-3, is EPEVTQTPSHQVTQMGQEVILRCVPISNHLYFYWYRQILGQKVEFLVSFYNNEISEKSEIFDDQFSVERPDGSNFTLKIRSTKLEDSAMYFCASSGGTGNTIYFGEGSWLTVV.

The V and J genes are TRBV7-8 and TRBJ1-5; possibly TRBD1 for D (5 bases). Trimming stripped 6 bases from V and 6 bases from J, with 9 bases between. The CDR3 has 12 residues. Germline V gene lookup returns CDR1 SGHVS and CDR2 FQNEAQ. CDR3 sequence (DNA): TGTGCCAGCAGTGACAGCGGTCAGCCCCAGCATTTT. Translating it yields CASSDSGQPQHF.

The rearrangement links TRBV2 to TRBJ1-6; D gene ambiguous. The CDR3 covers 13 residues. Trimming stripped 1 base from V and 8 bases from J, with 6 bases between. Germline CDR1 reads SNHLY; CDR2 reads FYNNEI. The CDR3 here is CASSEGGDSPLHF. The DNA for the CDR3 is TGTGCCAGCAGTGAAGGGGGTGATTCACCCCTCCACTTT.

The chain uses TRBV6-1 and TRBJ2-1, with TRBD2 matching 9 bases. This CDR3 has 15 amino acids. V gave up 3 bases and J gave up 8 bases; unmatched junction bases: 8. Germline CDR1 is MNHNS and CDR2 is SASEGT. The CDR3 coding sequence is TGTGCCAGCAGTGACCGCCTAGCGGGGTGGGATGAGCAGTTCTTC. Amino acid sequence: CASSDRLAGWDEQFF.

The J gene is TRBJ2-3, the V gene TRBV30; 8 positions match TRBD2. CDR1 GTSNPN and CDR2 SVGIG come from the germline V gene (reference sequence). The CDR3 is made up of 15 amino acids. Unmatched junction bases numbered 6, after V lost 2 bases and J lost 2 bases. The CDR3 reads CAWSLVAGTTDTQYF. CDR3 DNA: TGTGCCTGGAGTTTGGTAGCGGGGACCACAGATACGCAGTATTTT.

J is TRBJ1-1 and V is TRBV7-6, with a possible D match to TRBD1 (5 bases). The CDR3 length is 13 residues. Trimming took 5 bases from V and 1 from J, leaving 8 bases between them. Germline V gives CDR1 SGHVS, CDR2 FNYEAQ. The DNA for the CDR3 is TGTGCCAGCAGCCCACAGGAGAACACTGAAGCTTTCTTT. The encoded protein is CASSPQENTEAFF.

V usage is TRBV7-9 and J usage is TRBJ2-5; perhaps TRBD1 as D (5 bases). The germline CDR1 and CDR2 sequences are SEHNR and FQNEAQ (reference sequence). The CDR3 extends over 14 amino acids. Trimming took off 3 bases at V and 3 bases at J, with 11 bases between the two ends. CDR3 bases: TGTGCCAGCAGCTTTCAGGGCTCAAAAGAGACCCAGTACTTC. This codes for CASSFQGSKETQYF. Drawing the rest from reference TRBV7-9 and TRBJ2-5, the complete variable domain is DTGVSQNPRHKITKRGQNVTFRCDPISEHNRLYWYRQTLGQGPEFLTYFQNEAQLEKSRLLSDRFSAERPKGSFSTLEIQRTEQGDSAMYLCASSFQGSKETQYFGPGTRLLVL.

The chain couples TRBV30 to TRBJ2-5; TRBD2 matches 9 bases. Germline trimming cut 7 bases from V and 5 bases from J; bases unmatched to any gene: 5. Germline loops: CDR1 GTSNPN, CDR2 SVGIG (reference sequence). CDR3 length: 12 residues. The CDR3 protein is CAFTAGGETQYF. CDR3 nucleotide sequence: TGTGCCTTTACGGCGGGAGGGGAGACCCAGTACTTC.

J is TRBJ2-1 and V is TRBV6-5, with D hard to call. Trimming stripped 6 bases from V and 3 bases from J, with 12 bases between. This CDR3 has 14 amino acids. The germline CDR1 and CDR2 sequences are MNHEY and SVGAGI. In DNA form, the CDR3 reads TGTGCCAGCAGCCCCGCCCCAAGCTACAATGAGCAGTTCTTC. It is translated as CASSPAPSYNEQFF.

This sequence joins TRBV6-5 and TRBJ1-2; weak D call: TRBD1 (6 bases). The CDR3 totals 14 residues. V was cut by 6 bases and J by 5 bases, with 16 bases left in between. Germline V lookup: CDR1 MNHEY, CDR2 SVGAGI. The CDR3 is CASSSARGGYGYTF. The CDR3, as DNA: TGTGCCAGCAGCTCCGCCAGGGGAGGGTATGGCTACACCTTC.

This clone came up once. The chain employs TRBV30 and TRBJ2-2; D is ambiguous. The V and J ends lost 2 bases and 5 bases respectively, with 9 bases between them. In germline, CDR1 is GTSNPN, CDR2 SVGIG (reference sequence). This CDR3 is built from 13 residues. In DNA form, the CDR3 reads TGTGCCTGGAGTCTTAAAGGGACCGGGGAGCTGTTTTTT. It yields the protein CAWSLKGTGELFF.

The chain links TRBV23-1 to TRBJ1-4; D possibly corresponds to TRBD1 (6 bases). TRBV23-1 is classed as an ORF, of uncertain function. The ends were cut back, 6 bases at V and 8 bases at J, with 22 bases in the middle. The CDR3 is 16 residues long. CDR3 DNA: TGCGCCAGCAGCTCGGGGTCACAGGGTTTTGAGGAAAAACTGTTTTTT. Translation gives CASSSGSQGFEEKLFF.

V gene TRBV2 combines with J gene TRBJ1-6; D uncertain. Per germline, CDR1 SNHLY and CDR2 FYNNEI. This CDR3 comprises 13 residues. Trimming shortened V by 5 bases and J by 11 bases, and 13 bases separated the two germline ends. Written as DNA, the CDR3 is TGTGCCAGCAGTTACAACCCGCAGGCACCCCTCCACTTT. Translating gives CASSYNPQAPLHF. Combining the CDR3 with reference TRBV2 and TRBJ1-6 gives the whole variable domain EPEVTQTPSHQVTQMGQEVILRCVPISNHLYFYWYRQILGQKVEFLVSFYNNEISEKSEIFDDQFSVERPDGSNFTLKIRSTKLEDSAMYFCASSYNPQAPLHFGNGTRLTVT.

This chain connects TRBV30 to TRBJ1-5; D unclear. This CDR3 has 14 residues. Trimming removed 3 bases at V and 1 base at J, with 10 bases between. CDR1 is GTSNPN and CDR2 is SVGIG in the germline V gene (reference sequence). The CDR3 sequence: CAWSGPGSNQPQHF. The DNA for the CDR3 is TGTGCCTGGAGCGGCCCAGGAAGCAATCAGCCCCAGCATTTT.